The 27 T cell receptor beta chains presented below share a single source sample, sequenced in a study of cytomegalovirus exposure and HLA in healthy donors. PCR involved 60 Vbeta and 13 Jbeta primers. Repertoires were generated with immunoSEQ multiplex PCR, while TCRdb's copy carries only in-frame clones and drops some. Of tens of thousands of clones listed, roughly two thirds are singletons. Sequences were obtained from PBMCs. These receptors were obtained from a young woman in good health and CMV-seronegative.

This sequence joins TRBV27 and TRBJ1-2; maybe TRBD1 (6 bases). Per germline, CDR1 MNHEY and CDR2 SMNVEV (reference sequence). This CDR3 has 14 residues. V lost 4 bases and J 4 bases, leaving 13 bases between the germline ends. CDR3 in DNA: TGTGCCAGCAGTTCCCAACAGGGATTCTATGGCTACACCTTC. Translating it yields CASSSQQGFYGYTF.

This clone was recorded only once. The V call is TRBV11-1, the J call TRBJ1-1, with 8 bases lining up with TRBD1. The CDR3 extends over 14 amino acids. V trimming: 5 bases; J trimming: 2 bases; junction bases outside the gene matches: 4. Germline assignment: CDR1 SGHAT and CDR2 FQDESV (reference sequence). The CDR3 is CASSVQGANTEAFF. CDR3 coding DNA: TGTGCCAGCAGCGTCCAGGGGGCTAACACTGAAGCTTTCTTT.

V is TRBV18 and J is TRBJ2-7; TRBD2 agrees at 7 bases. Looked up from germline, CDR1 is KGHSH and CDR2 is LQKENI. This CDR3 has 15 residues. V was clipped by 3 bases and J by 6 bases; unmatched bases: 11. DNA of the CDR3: TGTGCCAGCTCACCGCTTGGGCGGGAGCTCAGCGAGCAGTACTTC. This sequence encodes CASSPLGRELSEQYF.

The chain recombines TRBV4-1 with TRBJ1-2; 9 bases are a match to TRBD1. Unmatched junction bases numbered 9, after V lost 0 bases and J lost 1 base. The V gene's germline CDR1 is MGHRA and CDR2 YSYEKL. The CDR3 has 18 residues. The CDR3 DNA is TGCGCCAGCAGCCAAGACCCACGGGACAGGGTATTTAACTATGGCTACACCTTC. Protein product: CASSQDPRDRVFNYGYTF.

This chain's CDR3 is CASSYSSDRVHEQYF. For the CDR3, the DNA is TGTGCCAGCAGTTACTCGTCGGACAGGGTCCACGAGCAGTACTTC. The chain recombines TRBV6-5 with TRBJ2-7; TRBD1 agrees at 8 bases. V lost 0 bases and J lost 5; bases outside the gene matches: 6. The CDR3 spans 15 residues. Germline CDR1 reads MNHEY; CDR2 reads SVGAGI.

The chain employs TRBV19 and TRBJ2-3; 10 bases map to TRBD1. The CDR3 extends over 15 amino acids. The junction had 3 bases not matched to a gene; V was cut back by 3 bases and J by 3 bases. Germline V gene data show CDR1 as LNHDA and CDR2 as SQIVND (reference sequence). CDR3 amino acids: CASSIGDRGTDTQYF. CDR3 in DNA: TGTGCCAGTAGTATTGGGGACAGGGGAACAGATACGCAGTATTTT.

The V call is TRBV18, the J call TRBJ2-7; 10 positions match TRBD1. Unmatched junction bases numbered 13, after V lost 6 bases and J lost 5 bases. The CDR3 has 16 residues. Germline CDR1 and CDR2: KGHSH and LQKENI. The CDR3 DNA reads TGTGCCAGCTCGCCCGCAACGGGACAGGGGAAGAACGAGCAGTACTTC. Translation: CASSPATGQGKNEQYF.

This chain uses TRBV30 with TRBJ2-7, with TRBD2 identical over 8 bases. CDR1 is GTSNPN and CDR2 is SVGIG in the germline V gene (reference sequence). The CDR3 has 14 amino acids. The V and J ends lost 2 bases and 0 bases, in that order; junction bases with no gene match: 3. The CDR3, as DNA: TGTGCCTGGAGTATAAGCGGGGGCTCCTACGAGCAGTACTTC. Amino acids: CAWSISGGSYEQYF.

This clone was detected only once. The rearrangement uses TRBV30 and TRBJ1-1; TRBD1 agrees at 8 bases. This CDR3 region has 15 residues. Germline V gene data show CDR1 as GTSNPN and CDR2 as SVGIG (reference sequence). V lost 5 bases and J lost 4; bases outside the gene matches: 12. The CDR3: CAWGPRQGCITEAFF. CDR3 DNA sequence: TGTGCCTGGGGTCCCCGACAGGGGTGTATCACTGAAGCTTTCTTT. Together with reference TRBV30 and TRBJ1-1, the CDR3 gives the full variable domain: SQTIHQWPATLVQPVGSPLSLECTVEGTSNPNLYWYRQAAGRGLQLLFYSVGIGQISSEVPQNLSASRPQDRQFILSSKKLLLSDSGFYLCAWGPRQGCITEAFFGQGTRLTVV.

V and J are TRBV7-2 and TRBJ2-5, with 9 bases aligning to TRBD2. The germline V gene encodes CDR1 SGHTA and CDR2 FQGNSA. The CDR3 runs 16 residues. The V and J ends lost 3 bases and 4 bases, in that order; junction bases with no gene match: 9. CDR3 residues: CASSFGGTSRRETQYF. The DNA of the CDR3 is TGTGCCAGCAGCTTCGGGGGGACTAGCCGACGAGAGACCCAGTACTTC.

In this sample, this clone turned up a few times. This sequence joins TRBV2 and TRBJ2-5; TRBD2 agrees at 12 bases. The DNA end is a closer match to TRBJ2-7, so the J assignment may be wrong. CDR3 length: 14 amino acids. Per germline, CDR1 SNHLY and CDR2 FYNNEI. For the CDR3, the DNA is TGTGCCAGCAAGGCGGGACTAGCGGGTTACGAGCAGTACTTC. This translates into CASKAGLAGYEQYF.

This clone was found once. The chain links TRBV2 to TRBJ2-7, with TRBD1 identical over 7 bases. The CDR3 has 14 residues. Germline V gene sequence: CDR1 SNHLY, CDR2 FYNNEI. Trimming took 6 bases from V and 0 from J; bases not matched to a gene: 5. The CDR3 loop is CASSHRGHSYEQYF. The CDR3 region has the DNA TGTGCCAGCAGCCACAGGGGTCACTCCTACGAGCAGTACTTC. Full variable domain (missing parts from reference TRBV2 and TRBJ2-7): EPEVTQTPSHQVTQMGQEVILRCVPISNHLYFYWYRQILGQKVEFLVSFYNNEISEKSEIFDDQFSVERPDGSNFTLKIRSTKLEDSAMYFCASSHRGHSYEQYFGPGTRLTVT.

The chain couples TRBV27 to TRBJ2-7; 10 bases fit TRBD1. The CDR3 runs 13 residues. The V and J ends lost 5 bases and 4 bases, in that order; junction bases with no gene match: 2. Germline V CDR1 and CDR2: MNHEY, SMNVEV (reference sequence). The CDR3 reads CASSRQGAYEQYF. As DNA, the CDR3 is TGTGCCAGCAGTCGACAGGGGGCGTACGAGCAGTACTTC.

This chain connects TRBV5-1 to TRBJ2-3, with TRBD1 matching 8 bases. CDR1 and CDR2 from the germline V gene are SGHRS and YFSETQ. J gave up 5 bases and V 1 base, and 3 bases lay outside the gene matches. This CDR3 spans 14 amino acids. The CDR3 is CASSLPGGGDTQYF. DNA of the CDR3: TGCGCCAGCAGCTTGCCAGGGGGCGGAGATACGCAGTATTTT.

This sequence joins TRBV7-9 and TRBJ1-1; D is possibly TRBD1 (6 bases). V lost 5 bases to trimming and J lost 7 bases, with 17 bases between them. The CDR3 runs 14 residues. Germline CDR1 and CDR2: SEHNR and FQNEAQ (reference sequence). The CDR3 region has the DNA TGTGCCAGCAGCGCTAACAGGGATTTGGGTGAAGCTTTCTTT. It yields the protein CASSANRDLGEAFF. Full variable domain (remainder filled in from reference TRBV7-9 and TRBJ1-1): DTGVSQNPRHKITKRGQNVTFRCDPISEHNRLYWYRQTLGQGPEFLTYFQNEAQLEKSRLLSDRFSAERPKGSFSTLEIQRTEQGDSAMYLCASSANRDLGEAFFGQGTRLTVV.

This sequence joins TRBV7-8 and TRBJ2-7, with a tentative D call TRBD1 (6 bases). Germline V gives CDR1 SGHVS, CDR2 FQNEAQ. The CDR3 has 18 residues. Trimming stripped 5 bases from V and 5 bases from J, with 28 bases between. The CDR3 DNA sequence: TGTGCCAGCAGCCAAGTCGCAGGGACCAGAACAGGGACCCACGAGCAGTACTTC. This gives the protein CASSQVAGTRTGTHEQYF.

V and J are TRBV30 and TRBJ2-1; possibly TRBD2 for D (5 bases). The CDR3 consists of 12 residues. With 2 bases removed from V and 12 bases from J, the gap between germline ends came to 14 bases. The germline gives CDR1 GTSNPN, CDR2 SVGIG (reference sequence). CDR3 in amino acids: CAWSRTEVSQFF. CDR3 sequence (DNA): TGTGCCTGGAGTAGGACGGAGGTGTCGCAGTTCTTC.

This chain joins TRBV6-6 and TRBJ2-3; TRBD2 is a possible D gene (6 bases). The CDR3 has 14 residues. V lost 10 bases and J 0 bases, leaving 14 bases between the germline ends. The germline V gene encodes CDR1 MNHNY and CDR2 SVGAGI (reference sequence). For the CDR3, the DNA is TGTGCCACCCGGGAGCCGACTAGCACAGATACGCAGTATTTT. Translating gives CATREPTSTDTQYF.

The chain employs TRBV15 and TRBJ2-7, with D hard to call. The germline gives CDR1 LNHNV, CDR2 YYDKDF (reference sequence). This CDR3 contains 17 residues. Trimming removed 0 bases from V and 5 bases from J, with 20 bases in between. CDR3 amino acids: CATSRDYVAVVEDEQYF. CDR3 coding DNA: TGTGCCACCAGCAGAGATTATGTGGCTGTTGTTGAGGACGAGCAGTACTTC.

CDR3 nucleotide sequence: TGTGCCAGCAGTCCTCGGACAGGGGTTTACTATGGCTACACCTTC. Translating gives CASSPRTGVYYGYTF. The chain is built from TRBV27 and TRBJ1-2; 9 nucleotides align to TRBD1. Germline CDR1 MNHEY, CDR2 SMNVEV (reference sequence). Germline trimming cut 5 bases from V and 3 bases from J; bases unmatched to any gene: 7. This CDR3 has 15 residues.

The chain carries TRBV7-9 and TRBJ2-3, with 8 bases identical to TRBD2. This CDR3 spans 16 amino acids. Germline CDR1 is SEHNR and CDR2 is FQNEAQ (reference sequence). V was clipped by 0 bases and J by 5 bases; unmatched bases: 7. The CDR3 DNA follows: TGTGCCAGCAGCTTAGCTCGCCGGGGGGGGCAAGATACGCAGTATTTT. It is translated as CASSLARRGGQDTQYF.

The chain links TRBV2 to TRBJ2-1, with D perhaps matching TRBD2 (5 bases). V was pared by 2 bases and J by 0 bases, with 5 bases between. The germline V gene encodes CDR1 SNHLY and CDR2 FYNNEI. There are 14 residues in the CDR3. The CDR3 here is CASSELASYNEQFF. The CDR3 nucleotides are TGTGCCAGCAGTGAACTAGCCTCCTACAATGAGCAGTTCTTC.

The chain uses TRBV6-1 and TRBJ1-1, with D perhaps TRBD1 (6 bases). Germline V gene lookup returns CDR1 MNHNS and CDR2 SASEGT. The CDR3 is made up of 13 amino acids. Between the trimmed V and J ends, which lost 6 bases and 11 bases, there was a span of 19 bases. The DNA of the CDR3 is TGTGCCAGCAGGGGAGACAGGTCCCCTGGGGCTTTCTTT. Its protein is CASRGDRSPGAFF.

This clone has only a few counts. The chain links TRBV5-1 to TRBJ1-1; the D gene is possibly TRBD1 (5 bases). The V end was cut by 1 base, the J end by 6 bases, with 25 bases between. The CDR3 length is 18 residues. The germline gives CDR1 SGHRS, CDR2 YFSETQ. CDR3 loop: CASSLRMRAGGELAEAFF. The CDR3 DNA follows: TGCGCCAGCAGCTTGAGGATGAGAGCAGGAGGGGAGCTCGCTGAAGCTTTCTTT.

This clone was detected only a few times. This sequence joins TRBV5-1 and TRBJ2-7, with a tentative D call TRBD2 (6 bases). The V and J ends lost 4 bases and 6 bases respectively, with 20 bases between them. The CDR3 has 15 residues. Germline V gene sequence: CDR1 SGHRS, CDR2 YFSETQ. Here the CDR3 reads CASSTEGGLRGEQYF. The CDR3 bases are TGCGCCAGCAGCACGGAGGGCGGATTGCGAGGCGAGCAGTACTTC.

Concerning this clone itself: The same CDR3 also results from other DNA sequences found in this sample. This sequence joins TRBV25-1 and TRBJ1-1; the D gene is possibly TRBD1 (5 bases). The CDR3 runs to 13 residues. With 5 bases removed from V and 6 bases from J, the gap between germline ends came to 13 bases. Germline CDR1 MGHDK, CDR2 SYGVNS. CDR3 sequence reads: CASSWGEGAEAFF. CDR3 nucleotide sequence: TGTGCCAGCAGTTGGGGGGAGGGCGCTGAAGCTTTCTTT.

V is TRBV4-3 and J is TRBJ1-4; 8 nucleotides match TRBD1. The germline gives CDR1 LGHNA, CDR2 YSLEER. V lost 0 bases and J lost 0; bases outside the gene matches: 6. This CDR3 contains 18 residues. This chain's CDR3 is CASSQDSQGAATNEKLFF. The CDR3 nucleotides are TGCGCCAGCAGCCAAGATAGTCAGGGGGCGGCAACTAATGAAAAACTGTTTTTT.